The rows below give T cell receptor beta chains drawn from one sample of a study of blood T cell repertoires in COVID-19. Sequencing was performed with immunoSEQ multiplex PCR; in TCRdb, only in-frame clones are kept and a portion is missing. The sample holds about 220,000 clones, 75% to 85% seen once. Sequencing used peripheral blood. The receptors shown here come from a woman of 80 years or more with COVID-19, enrolled during active disease. Each CDR3 is given with its conserved first and last residue. The order of the fields is D gene, V gene, J gene, clone size, CDR3 protein, CDR3 DNA. A D gene is named only where the DNA matches it firmly. Clone size, where shown, is once, few, many, or a class for clones that have expanded.

D: TRBD1; V: TRBV30; J: TRBJ2-7; size: few; CDR3: CAWTQQGSQYF; DNA: TGTGCCTGGACCCAACAGGGGTCGCAGTACTTC
D: TRBD1; V: TRBV19; J: TRBJ2-5; size: NA; CDR3: CASRGDRETQYF; DNA: TGTGCCAGTAGGGGGGACAGAGAGACCCAGTACTTC
D: NA; V: TRBV7-2; J: TRBJ2-2; size: NA; CDR3: CASSRRGLDTGELFF; DNA: TGTGCCAGCAGTAGAAGGGGGTTGGACACCGGGGAGCTGTTTTTT
D: NA; V: TRBV7-3; J: TRBJ2-7; size: NA; CDR3: CASSSHYEQYF; DNA: TGTGCCAGCAGCTCCCACTACGAGCAGTACTTC
D: NA; V: TRBV5-6; J: TRBJ2-7; size: NA; CDR3: CASSLARAEEQYF; DNA: TGTGCCAGCAGCTTAGCCAGGGCGGAAGAGCAGTACTTC
D: NA; V: TRBV4-1; J: TRBJ1-6; size: NA; CDR3: CASSLQVSYNSPLHF; DNA: TGCGCCAGCAGCCTTCAGGTATCCTATAATTCACCCCTCCACTTT
D: TRBD2; V: TRBV14; J: TRBJ2-3; size: few; CDR3: CASSQDAGLAGTDTQYF; DNA: TGTGCCAGCAGCCAAGATGCCGGACTAGCGGGCACAGATACGCAGTATTTT
D: TRBD1; V: TRBV19; J: TRBJ1-4; size: NA; CDR3: CASSIFGQGNEKLFF; DNA: TGTGCCAGTAGTATATTCGGACAGGGAAATGAAAAACTGTTTTTT
D: NA; V: TRBV23-1; J: TRBJ1-1; size: NA; CDR3: CASRRGGKDTEAFF; DNA: TGCGCCAGCCGCCGAGGAGGGAAAGACACTGAAGCTTTCTTT
D: NA; V: TRBV10-3; J: TRBJ1-2; size: NA; CDR3: CAISVTGGNYGYTF; DNA: TGTGCCATCAGTGTAACGGGAGGGAACTATGGCTACACCTTC
D: NA; V: TRBV5-4; J: TRBJ2-7; size: NA; CDR3: CASSPDTSIYEQYF; DNA: TGTGCCAGCAGTCCAGATACCTCGATCTACGAGCAGTACTTC
D: TRBD1; V: TRBV30; J: TRBJ2-6; size: NA; CDR3: CAWGQGNSGANVLTF; DNA: TGTGCCTGGGGACAGGGAAACTCTGGGGCCAACGTCCTGACTTTC
D: NA; V: TRBV11-2; J: TRBJ2-5; size: NA; CDR3: CASSQTTYQETQYF; DNA: TGTGCCAGCAGCCAAACAACGTACCAAGAGACCCAGTACTTC
D: TRBD1; V: TRBV6-2/TRBV6-3; J: TRBJ2-3; size: NA; CDR3: CASSYRLSGTGERDTQYF; DNA: TGTGCCAGCAGTTATAGGCTATCCGGGACAGGGGAACGAGATACGCAGTATTTT
D: NA; V: TRBV9; J: TRBJ1-2; size: NA; CDR3: CASSRGGGYTF; DNA: TGTGCCAGCAGTCGGGGAGGGGGCTACACCTTC
D: TRBD1; V: TRBV25-1; J: TRBJ2-7; size: NA; CDR3: CASSDPGTGPHEQYF; DNA: TGTGCCAGCAGTGATCCCGGGACAGGTCCTCACGAGCAGTACTTC
D: TRBD2; V: TRBV6-1; J: TRBJ2-7; size: NA; CDR3: CASSSTSGSYEQYF; DNA: TGTGCCAGCAGTTCGACTAGCGGGAGCTACGAGCAGTACTTC
D: NA; V: TRBV28; J: TRBJ1-4; size: NA; CDR3: CASSSPRGVRVGEKLFF; DNA: TGTGCCAGCAGTTCCCCCCGGGGGGTCAGGGTAGGAGAAAAACTGTTTTTT
D: TRBD1; V: TRBV6-2/TRBV6-3; J: TRBJ2-7; size: once; CDR3: CASSYSTGKGYF; DNA: TGTGCCAGCAGTTACTCGACAGGGAAGGGGTACTTC
D: NA; V: TRBV11-3; J: TRBJ2-5; size: NA; CDR3: CASSLTQGETQYF; DNA: TGTGCCAGCAGCTTGACCCAGGGGGAGACCCAGTACTTC
D: TRBD2; V: TRBV18; J: TRBJ2-5; size: NA; CDR3: CASSPPLAAGESQYF; DNA: TGTGCCAGCTCACCCCCACTAGCGGCTGGAGAGTCCCAGTACTTC
D: TRBD1; V: TRBV19; J: TRBJ1-2; size: NA; CDR3: CASSTGQGSYGYTF; DNA: TGTGCCAGTAGTACCGGACAGGGCAGCTATGGCTACACCTTC
D: NA; V: TRBV7-9; J: TRBJ1-2; size: NA; CDR3: CASSLKLESAYTF; DNA: TGTGCCAGCAGCTTGAAGCTGGAAAGCGCCTACACCTTC